Listed here are 4 T cell receptor beta chains from one sample, sequenced in a study of radiation and T cells in renal cell carcinoma. Assay: immunoSEQ multiplex PCR; the TCRdb copy retains only in-frame clones and omits some. The data show roughly 130,000 clones, with 70% to 90% seen just once and about 5.6% held by the top ten. Time point denoted: blood 2 weeks post-SBRT. Regarding treatment: 15 Gy SBRT to primary tumor, nephrectomy 4 weeks later. The specimen was blood, collected from a patient whose treatment included radiotherapy and nephrectomy. The receptors originated from a woman between 70 and 85 years old with renal cell carcinoma.

The rearrangement joins TRBV7-8 to TRBJ1-1; D remains ambiguous. CDR1 is SGHVS and CDR2 is FQNEAQ in the germline V gene. The CDR3 runs to 12 residues. Trimming took off 0 bases at V and 6 bases at J, with 5 bases between the two ends. The CDR3 sequence is CASSLAFAEAFF. In DNA form, the CDR3 reads TGTGCCAGCAGCTTAGCGTTTGCTGAAGCTTTCTTT.

This clone was detected only once. V is TRBV7-8 and J is TRBJ2-5; D unclear. This CDR3 spans 13 amino acids. From germline, CDR1 is SGHVS and CDR2 FQNEAQ. Trimming pared 5 bases from V and 5 bases from J, leaving 12 bases between. The CDR3 spells CASSLPLRETQYF. Written as DNA, the CDR3 is TGTGCCAGCAGCCTCCCTTTGCGTGAGACCCAGTACTTC.

This clone was found once. The V and J genes are TRBV5-5 and TRBJ2-2, with a possible D match to TRBD1 (6 bases). Germline CDR1 reads SGHKS; CDR2 reads YYEKEE (reference sequence). V was trimmed by 4 bases and J by 7 bases, leaving 14 bases between them. This CDR3 comprises 14 residues. The chain's CDR3 is CASSLQGRVGELFF. The CDR3 region has the DNA TGTGCCAGCAGCCTACAGGGTAGGGTCGGGGAGCTGTTTTTT.

V is TRBV6-1 and J is TRBJ1-2, with 9 bases identical to TRBD1. There are 14 residues in the CDR3. The ends lost 4 bases at V and 8 bases at J; junction bases unmatched: 8. The germline CDR1 and CDR2 sequences are MNHNS and SASEGT. The CDR3 protein is CASSATGTGSGYTF. In nucleotides, the CDR3 is TGTGCCAGCAGTGCTACCGGGACAGGGAGCGGCTACACCTTC.